These T cell receptor beta chains were read from a single sample in a study of T cell repertoires in cytomegalovirus infection. TCRdb reanalysed the reads using MiXCR and keeps one entry per CDR3 protein. The sample records approximately 910,000 distinct CDR3 sequences, roughly 30% being singletons. These receptors' antigens are unknown. Material: cultured CD8+ T cells from PBMCs, obtained from culture after CMV antigen stimulation. Receptors originate from a human donor in good health (CMV status not recorded). Some clones in this sample may be carry-over from other donors' samples. The CDR3 runs from the conserved cysteine through the conserved F or W. A D gene is named only where the DNA matches it firmly. Not every row has a clone size; where given, it reads once, few, many or a size class.

J,V,size,D,DNA,CDR3
TRBJ1-5,TRBV6-2/TRBV6-3,NA,NA,TGTGCCAGCGAAAGCGCCCTGACAGTCTATAGCAATCAGCCCCAGCATTTT,CASESALTVYSNQPQHF
TRBJ2-1,TRBV20-1,few,NA,TGCAGTGCTAGAGATAGGGTAGCCGGGTACAATGAGCAGTTCTTC,CSARDRVAGYNEQFF
TRBJ1-1,TRBV14,NA,NA,TGTGCCAGCAGCCAAGTGGCCTGGCAGACTGAAGCTTTCTTT,CASSQVAWQTEAFF
TRBJ2-7,TRBV7-2,many,NA,TGTGCCAGCAGCTTAAGCTCTAGAGCCTACGAGCAGTACTTC,CASSLSSRAYEQYF
TRBJ2-2,TRBV7-9,many,NA,TGTGCCAGCAGCTTTGTAGGGGCCATCGGGGAGCTGTTTTTT,CASSFVGAIGELFF
TRBJ2-7,TRBV6-2/TRBV6-3,once,NA,TGTGCCAGCGAATGGACAAGGGGTATCGAGCAGTACTTC,CASEWTRGIEQYF
TRBJ2-4,TRBV6-1,NA,NA,TGTGCCAGCAGTGAATATATCGAAAACATTCAGTACTTC,CASSEYIENIQYF
TRBJ1-3,TRBV11-3,NA,TRBD1,TGTGCCAGCAGCCTTGGACAGGGAGGATCTACTGGAAACACCATATATTTT,CASSLGQGGSTGNTIYF
TRBJ1-2,TRBV12-3/TRBV12-4,NA,TRBD1,TGTGCCAGCAGCGGACAGGGGGAATACTCGAATGGCTACACCTTC,CASSGQGEYSNGYTF
TRBJ2-2,TRBV11-3,NA,TRBD1,TGTGCCAGCAGCTCTTGGGACAGGGTGAACACCGGGGAGCTGTTTTTT,CASSSWDRVNTGELFF
TRBJ2-1,TRBV23-1,few,NA,TGCGCCAGCAGTCAATGGCCAAACCCCTACAATGAGCAGTTCTTC,CASSQWPNPYNEQFF
TRBJ2-2,TRBV27,NA,TRBD1,TGTGCCAGCAGTTTAACAGGGGGCAGGGCCGGGGAGCTGTTTTTT,CASSLTGGRAGELFF
TRBJ1-1,TRBV4-3,NA,NA,TGCGCCAGCAGCCCCCAATGGGGGGGAAACACTGAAGCTTTCTTT,CASSPQWGGNTEAFF
TRBJ2-2,TRBV6-5,NA,TRBD2,TGTGCCAGCAATAGACTAGCGGGAGTTAACACCGGGGAGCTGTTTTTT,CASNRLAGVNTGELFF
TRBJ2-2,TRBV20-1,NA,NA,TGCAGTGCTAGAGGAAGCACCGGGGAGCTGTTTTTT,CSARGSTGELFF
TRBJ2-1,TRBV3-1,NA,NA,TGTGCCAGCAGCCAAGAAAAGGGGGAGCAGTTCTTC,CASSQEKGEQFF
TRBJ1-2,TRBV28,NA,TRBD1,TGTGCCAGCAGTTTACAGGGGGGGACATATGGCTACACCTTC,CASSLQGGTYGYTF
TRBJ1-2,TRBV25-1,NA,NA,TGTGCCAGCAGTTACAGGGCCTTCCATGGCTACACCTTC,CASSYRAFHGYTF
TRBJ1-2,TRBV27,NA,NA,TGTGCCAGCAGTTTAAACCGGCAGCACTATGGCTACACCTTC,CASSLNRQHYGYTF
TRBJ1-2,TRBV5-5,few,TRBD1,TGTGCCAGCATCAAAACAGGGGCGAATGGCTACACCTTC,CASIKTGANGYTF
TRBJ1-1,TRBV2,once,NA,TGTGCCAGCCGCGGGAGGGCAACTTTCTTT,CASRGRATFF
TRBJ1-2,TRBV6-1,few,NA,TGTGCCAGCAGGGGACGGAAAAACTATGGCTACACCTTC,CASRGRKNYGYTF
TRBJ1-4,TRBV12-3/TRBV12-4,NA,TRBD1,TGTGCCAGCAGTTGGACAGGGTTCGCAAAACTGTTTTTT,CASSWTGFAKLFF
TRBJ2-5,TRBV12-3/TRBV12-4,many,NA,TGTGCCAGCAGTTTAGGGCTCAGGGAGGCCCAGTACTTC,CASSLGLREAQYF
TRBJ2-4,TRBV6-2/TRBV6-3,few,TRBD1,TGTGCCAGCAGCTACAGACAGGGGACCAAAAACATTCAGTACTTC,CASSYRQGTKNIQYF
TRBJ1-5,TRBV14,few,TRBD1,TGTGCCAGCAGCCAAGATTCAGGGGGGCCCCAGCATTTT,CASSQDSGGPQHF
TRBJ1-1,TRBV4-3,NA,NA,TGCGCCAGCAGCCAAGTGGGATACACTGAAGCTTTCTTT,CASSQVGYTEAFF
TRBJ1-1,TRBV12-3/TRBV12-4,many,NA,TGTGCCAGCAGCTTTGGGGGCGCTGAAGCTTTCTTT,CASSFGGAEAFF